Below are 24 T cell receptor beta chains sequenced from a single sample in a study of blood T cell repertoires in COVID-19. Sequencing was performed with immunoSEQ multiplex PCR; in TCRdb, only in-frame clones are kept and a portion is missing. Here the sample spans about 300,000 clones, 65% to 90% being singletons. Sequencing was done on a sample of peripheral blood. Receptors were obtained from a human donor in a cohort sampled during active COVID-19.

This chain connects TRBV11-3 to TRBJ2-7; D possibly corresponds to TRBD1 (6 bases). Trimming stripped 0 bases from V and 6 bases from J, with 9 bases between. CDR3 length equals 13 residues. From germline, CDR1 is SGHNT and CDR2 YENEEA. The chain's CDR3 is CASSLEQGGEQYF. DNA for the CDR3: TGTGCCAGCAGCTTAGAACAGGGTGGCGAGCAGTACTTC.

The CDR3 coding sequence is TGTGCCAGCAGTACATATCAGGGGGCGAACACCGGGGAGCTGTTTTTT. Translating it yields CASSTYQGANTGELFF. The J gene is TRBJ2-2, the V gene TRBV6-6; TRBD1 matches at 7 bases. The CDR3 extends over 16 amino acids. Unmatched junction bases numbered 6, after V lost 5 bases and J lost 0 bases. The germline V gene has CDR1 MNHNY and CDR2 SVGAGI (reference sequence).

V usage is TRBV25-1 and J usage is TRBJ2-5, with 7 bases fitting TRBD1. This CDR3 is built from 15 residues. CDR1 is MGHDK, CDR2 SYGVNS, per germline. Unmatched junction bases numbered 3, after V lost 0 bases and J lost 2 bases. CDR3 in DNA: TGTGCCAGCAGTGAATACGGGACAGCTCAAGAGACCCAGTACTTC. This sequence encodes CASSEYGTAQETQYF.

The chain recombines TRBV18 with TRBJ1-5; D uncertain. Per the germline V gene, CDR1 is KGHSH and CDR2 is LQKENI. CDR3 length: 14 amino acids. The V end was cut by 2 bases, the J end by 3 bases, with 8 bases between. CDR3 region: CASSPNTNNQPQHF. CDR3 DNA sequence: TGTGCCAGCTCACCAAACACCAACAATCAGCCCCAGCATTTT.

There are a few counts of this clone. The chain links TRBV7-9 to TRBJ2-5; TRBD1 matches at 8 bases. The CDR3 runs 16 residues. Germline V gene data show CDR1 as SEHNR and CDR2 as FQNEAQ (reference sequence). Trimming removed 1 base from V and 5 bases from J; junction bases left unmatched: 9. Here the CDR3 reads CASSLEKTGGRETQYF. The DNA for the CDR3 is TGTGCCAGCAGCTTAGAGAAAACAGGGGGAAGGGAGACCCAGTACTTC. The full variable domain, with the rest looked up from reference TRBV7-9 and TRBJ2-5, is DTGVSQNPRHKITKRGQNVTFRCDPISEHNRLYWYRQTLGQGPEFLTYFQNEAQLEKSRLLSDRFSAERPKGSFSTLEIQRTEQGDSAMYLCASSLEKTGGRETQYFGPGTRLLVL.

The chain uses TRBV27 and TRBJ2-1, with 9 bases aligning to TRBD1. The V gene's germline CDR1 is MNHEY and CDR2 SMNVEV (reference sequence). J gave up 9 bases and V 7 bases, and 16 bases lay outside the gene matches. The CDR3 covers 16 residues. The CDR3 loop reads CASTSLGTGGRGEQFF. DNA of the CDR3: TGTGCCAGCACTAGTTTAGGTACAGGGGGCCGGGGTGAGCAGTTCTTC.

The chain couples TRBV3-1 (or the pseudogene TRBV3-2) to TRBJ2-7; 12 bases line up with TRBD2. This CDR3 is built from 16 residues. Per the germline V gene, CDR1 is LGHDT and CDR2 is YNNKEL (reference sequence). Trimming took 4 bases from V and 0 from J; bases not matched to a gene: 4. CDR3 region: CASSPGLAGTSYEQYF. DNA for the CDR3: TGTGCCAGCAGCCCCGGACTAGCGGGGACCTCCTACGAGCAGTACTTC.

CDR3 residues: CASGSSRWETQYF. The DNA of the CDR3 is TGCGCCAGCGGGTCCAGCAGGTGGGAGACCCAGTACTTC. The chain carries TRBV4-1 and TRBJ2-5; D is unclear. V was cut by 8 bases and J by 5 bases, with 15 bases left in between. CDR1 MGHRA and CDR2 YSYEKL come from the germline V gene. The CDR3 has 13 amino acids.

V is TRBV28 and J is TRBJ1-1; possibly TRBD1 for D (5 bases). The CDR3 is 14 amino acids. Germline CDR1 MDHEN, CDR2 SYDVKM. V was shortened by 6 bases and J by 4 bases, with 15 bases between the two germline ends. CDR3 amino acids: CASSSFGGFTEAFF. CDR3 sequence (DNA): TGTGCCAGCAGCTCCTTCGGGGGATTCACTGAAGCTTTCTTT.

The chain is built from TRBV6-5 and TRBJ2-1; 9 bases match TRBD2. This CDR3 contains 13 residues. V trimming: 10 bases; J trimming: 4 bases; junction bases outside the gene matches: 5. Germline CDR1 and CDR2: MNHEY and SVGAGI. The CDR3 reads CAIESGGYNEQFF. Written as DNA, the CDR3 is TGTGCCATCGAGAGCGGGGGGTACAATGAGCAGTTCTTC.

In this sample, this clone turned up many times. The rearrangement links TRBV27 to TRBJ2-7; a weak D match, TRBD1 (5 bases). Between the trimmed V and J ends, which lost 7 bases and 3 bases, there was a span of 13 bases. Germline V gene data show CDR1 as MNHEY and CDR2 as SMNVEV (reference sequence). The CDR3 spans 13 residues. CDR3 protein: CASKARGVYEQYF. The CDR3, as DNA: TGTGCCAGCAAGGCAAGGGGCGTCTACGAGCAGTACTTC.

This chain uses TRBV5-6 with TRBJ2-2; D is perhaps TRBD1 (6 bases). The CDR3 totals 15 residues. Trimming removed 1 base from V and 3 bases from J, with 10 bases in between. Germline values: CDR1 SGHDT, CDR2 YYEEEE. Written as DNA, the CDR3 is TGTGCCAGCAGCTTGACAGGGTTGTACACCGGGGAGCTGTTTTTT. This codes for CASSLTGLYTGELFF.

The chain combines TRBV9 with TRBJ2-1; tentatively, D is TRBD2 (6 bases). CDR1 is SGDLS and CDR2 is YYNGEE in the germline V gene. The length of the CDR3 is 14 residues. Trimming took 2 bases from V and 8 from J, leaving 14 bases between them. CDR3 amino acids: CASSVEGGGDEQFF. The CDR3 region has the DNA TGTGCCAGCAGCGTGGAGGGAGGTGGGGATGAGCAGTTCTTC.

The chain has TRBV6-5 and TRBJ1-1; possibly TRBD1 for D (5 bases). The CDR3 runs to 14 residues. V was trimmed by 5 bases and J by 7 bases, leaving 17 bases between them. Germline V gives CDR1 MNHEY, CDR2 SVGAGI. The CDR3 DNA sequence: TGTGCCAGCAGTCTTCAGGGAAGGCGGGATGAAGCTTTCTTT. This translates into CASSLQGRRDEAFF.

The CDR3 region has the DNA TGTGCCAGCAGCGTCGACAGGGGCGACTATGGCTACACCTTC. This gives the protein CASSVDRGDYGYTF. The V call is TRBV5-6, the J call TRBJ1-2; TRBD1 matches 8 bases. The CDR3 contains 14 residues. J gave up 3 bases and V 4 bases, and 5 bases lay outside the gene matches. Germline V gives CDR1 SGHDT, CDR2 YYEEEE.

The chain links TRBV7-2 to TRBJ2-5; 13 positions agree with TRBD2. The germline gives CDR1 SGHTA, CDR2 FQGNSA. This CDR3 region has 15 residues. V shed 5 bases, J shed 6 bases, and the junction held 6 bases outside the gene matches. The CDR3 region is CASSPPGLAGKTQYF. The CDR3 bases are TGTGCCAGCAGCCCTCCGGGACTAGCGGGAAAGACCCAGTACTTC.

The DNA for the CDR3 is TGTGCCAGCAGCGTAGGCGGGCAGGCCTACAATGAGCAGTTCTTC. Translated, it gives CASSVGGQAYNEQFF. This chain joins TRBV9 and TRBJ2-1; D perhaps matches TRBD2 (5 bases). CDR1 and CDR2 from the germline V gene are SGDLS and YYNGEE. The length of the CDR3 is 15 residues. The V and J ends lost 0 bases and 2 bases respectively, with 9 bases between them. Filled out from reference TRBV9 and TRBJ2-1, the complete variable domain reads DSGVTQTPKHLITATGQRVTLRCSPRSGDLSVYWYQQSLDQGLQFLIQYYNGEERAKGNILERFSAQQFPDLHSELNLSSLELGDSALYFCASSVGGQAYNEQFFGPGTRLTVL.

This chain connects TRBV27 to TRBJ1-5, with 7 bases that match TRBD1. V lost 10 bases to trimming and J lost 9 bases; unmatched junction nucleotides: 12. The CDR3 is made up of 13 amino acids. The germline V gene has CDR1 MNHEY and CDR2 SMNVEV (reference sequence). For the CDR3, the DNA is TGTGCCACCCACGGACAGGATTTTGTGCCCCAGCATTTT. Protein sequence: CATHGQDFVPQHF.

The chain has TRBV18 and TRBJ1-2; tentative D call: TRBD1 (5 bases). V lost 0 bases and J lost 7, with 15 bases in between. Looked up from germline, CDR1 is KGHSH and CDR2 is LQKENI. This CDR3 comprises 15 residues. The CDR3 sequence is CASSPPAYNRSGYTF. For the CDR3, the DNA is TGTGCCAGCTCACCACCGGCGTATAACAGGAGTGGCTACACCTTC. Complete variable domain (other parts from reference TRBV18 and TRBJ1-2): NAGVMQNPRHLVRRRGQEARLRCSPMKGHSHVYWYRQLPEEGLKFMVYLQKENIIDESGMPKERFSAEFPKEGPSILRIQQVVRGDSAAYFCASSPPAYNRSGYTFGSGTRLTVV.

The chain is built from TRBV19 and TRBJ2-6; D perhaps matches TRBD1 (5 bases). The germline V gene encodes CDR1 LNHDA and CDR2 SQIVND (reference sequence). The CDR3 sequence is 19 residues long. The V gene lost 3 bases and the J gene lost 0 bases, with 18 bases spanning the gap. CDR3 sequence (DNA): TGTGCCAGTAGTATTGTGGGGCCTCTTCCGCTCTCTGGGGCCAACGTCCTGACTTTC. This codes for CASSIVGPLPLSGANVLTF.

This clone was seen a few times. The V call is TRBV4-1, the J call TRBJ1-6, with D hard to call. CDR3 length equals 14 residues. V gave up 4 bases and J gave up 6 bases, with 10 bases separating them. Looked up from germline, CDR1 is MGHRA and CDR2 is YSYEKL. The CDR3 DNA reads as TGCGCCAGCAGCCCAGGAATGATTAATTCACCCCTCCACTTT. Protein sequence: CASSPGMINSPLHF.

The chain couples TRBV19 to TRBJ1-6; 9 positions agree with TRBD1. Trimming cost V 5 bases and J 0 bases; bases outside gene matches: 5. Germline assignment: CDR1 LNHDA and CDR2 SQIVND (reference sequence). This CDR3 has 17 residues. Written as DNA, the CDR3 is TGTGCCAGTAGTCCTCGACAGGGGGGCTCCTATAATTCACCCCTCCACTTT. Translated, it gives CASSPRQGGSYNSPLHF.

The CDR3 sequence is CASSTTGVGPHGYTF. The CDR3 DNA is TGTGCCAGTAGTACGACAGGGGTTGGCCCGCATGGCTACACCTTC. V is TRBV19 and J is TRBJ1-2; 8 bases are shared with TRBD1. V lost 4 bases to trimming and J lost 6 bases; unmatched junction nucleotides: 10. Germline V CDR1 and CDR2: LNHDA, SQIVND (reference sequence). The CDR3 spans 15 residues.

In DNA form, the CDR3 reads TGTGCCAGCAGCTTAGAGGAACTAGCGGCCAATGAGCAGTTCTTC. Translated, it gives CASSLEELAANEQFF. V gene TRBV11-2 combines with J gene TRBJ2-1; 8 nucleotides line up with TRBD2. Per the germline V gene, CDR1 is SGHAT and CDR2 is FQNNGV. The CDR3 has 15 residues. The V gene end was trimmed by 0 bases and the J gene end by 6 bases; junction bases not matched to a gene: 4.